The 20 T cell receptor beta chains below come from one sample, sequenced in a study of T cells in pancreatic ductal adenocarcinoma. Assay used: immunoSEQ multiplex PCR; TCRdb lists only in-frame clones, some missing. Among under 30,000 clones, approximately 92% were seen once, and the ten largest hold roughly 2.3%. No neoadjuvant therapy was given to the selected pancreatic ductal adenocarcinoma patients before their surgery. Sequences were obtained from PBMCs. The receptors shown here come from a human donor with pancreatic ductal adenocarcinoma.

CDR3 DNA sequence: TGTGCCAGTAGTATTGAGGGTTACGAGCAGTACTTC. Amino acid sequence: CASSIEGYEQYF. V usage is TRBV19 and J usage is TRBJ2-7; possible D gene TRBD2, 5 bases. This CDR3 has 12 residues. Trimming removed 3 bases at V and 4 bases at J, with 7 bases between. In germline, CDR1 is LNHDA, CDR2 SQIVND (reference sequence).

This clone was seen only a few times. The V and J genes are TRBV7-2 and TRBJ1-1; no definite D call. The CDR3 sequence is 13 residues long. The V end lost 3 bases, the J end lost 6 bases, and 11 bases lay between the germline ends. CDR1 and CDR2 from the germline V gene are SGHTA and FQGNSA. Here the CDR3 DNA reads TGTGCCAGCAGCTTGAATTTACCCGCTGAAGCTTTCTTT. It specifies CASSLNLPAEAFF.

V is TRBV9 and J is TRBJ2-1; D remains unclear. Germline V gene lookup returns CDR1 SGDLS and CDR2 YYNGEE. V was cut by 0 bases and J by 7 bases, with 8 bases left in between. This CDR3 contains 13 residues. CDR3 in amino acids: CASSVAQMNEQFF. DNA for the CDR3: TGTGCCAGCAGCGTAGCCCAGATGAATGAGCAGTTCTTC.

The CDR3 DNA sequence: TGTGCCAGCAGTTACATTAGCGGGAATACCCAAAACATTCAGTACTTC. Translated, it gives CASSYISGNTQNIQYF. This chain uses TRBV6-6 with TRBJ2-4; 8 bases fit TRBD2. From germline, CDR1 is MNHNY and CDR2 SVGAGI (reference sequence). J lost 5 bases, V lost 2 bases, and 8 bases had no gene match. CDR3 size: 16 residues.

The gene calls are TRBV27 and TRBJ2-1; D not certain. The CDR3 has 16 residues. Germline V gene data show CDR1 as MNHEY and CDR2 as SMNVEV (reference sequence). V was clipped by 4 bases and J by 5 bases, with 18 bases between them. The CDR3 spells CASSSLGIFVDNEQFF. As DNA, the CDR3 is TGTGCCAGCAGTTCCTTGGGTATTTTCGTCGACAATGAGCAGTTCTTC.

The V call is TRBV7-9, the J call TRBJ2-7; D call uncertain. V dropped 0 bases and J dropped 2 bases, with 5 bases sitting between them. Per the germline V gene, CDR1 is SEHNR and CDR2 is FQNEAQ (reference sequence). CDR3 length equals 13 residues. The CDR3 nucleotides are TGTGCCAGCAGCTTAGCGGGGACCTACGAGCAGTACTTC. This translates into CASSLAGTYEQYF.

The CDR3 sequence: CASSPRGEVGNTEAFF. CDR3 DNA: TGTGCCAGCAGTCCGAGAGGGGAGGTGGGAAACACTGAAGCTTTCTTT. The chain recombines TRBV28 with TRBJ1-1, with TRBD1 as a possible D gene (5 bases). Trimming removed 5 bases at V and 2 bases at J, with 18 bases between. The CDR3 has 16 amino acids. Germline CDR1 is MDHEN and CDR2 is SYDVKM.

The chain has TRBV19 and TRBJ1-5; no reliable D call. Germline-derived CDR1 and CDR2 are LNHDA and SQIVND (reference sequence). This CDR3 region has 13 residues. Between the trimmed V and J ends, which lost 1 base and 3 bases, there was a span of 4 bases. CDR3 protein: CASSIGHNQPQHF. The CDR3 coding sequence is TGTGCCAGTAGTATAGGACACAATCAGCCCCAGCATTTT.

V usage is TRBV11-3 and J usage is TRBJ2-7, with 9 bases that match TRBD2. The V and J ends lost 5 bases and 2 bases, in that order; junction bases with no gene match: 7. The CDR3 consists of 15 residues. Germline V gene data show CDR1 as SGHNT and CDR2 as YENEEA. The CDR3, as DNA: TGTGCCAGCAGCGTAAGCGGGAGGATACCCTACGAGCAGTACTTC. Translated: CASSVSGRIPYEQYF.

The chain joins TRBV7-9 to TRBJ1-5; 7 nucleotides match TRBD1. CDR1 is SEHNR, CDR2 FQNEAQ, per germline (reference sequence). Unmatched junction bases numbered 11, after V lost 1 base and J lost 8 bases. The CDR3 loop spans 16 amino acids. CDR3 protein: CASSLGALQGGEPQHF. CDR3 nucleotides: TGTGCCAGCAGCTTAGGCGCGTTGCAGGGGGGAGAGCCCCAGCATTTT.

This chain joins TRBV11-3 and TRBJ2-1; 13 positions agree with TRBD2. Germline V gene data show CDR1 as SGHNT and CDR2 as YENEEA. The CDR3 runs 15 residues. V lost 4 bases, J lost 11 bases, and 8 bases stayed unmatched. The CDR3 DNA is TGTGCCAGCAGCTCATCCGGGACTAGCGGGACCCAGCAGTTCTTC. Residues: CASSSSGTSGTQQFF.

This chain uses TRBV25-1 with TRBJ2-7; 9 positions agree with TRBD1. Losses at the gene ends were 6 bases for V and 3 bases for J; bases not matched to a gene: 9. Germline CDR1 reads MGHDK; CDR2 reads SYGVNS. CDR3 size: 15 residues. The chain's CDR3 is CASRAMGQGNYEQYF. DNA for the CDR3: TGTGCCAGCAGAGCAATGGGACAGGGAAACTACGAGCAGTACTTC.

J is TRBJ1-1 and V is TRBV6-1; the D is unclear. Trimming removed 6 bases at V and 1 base at J, with 9 bases between. The length of the CDR3 is 13 residues. Germline CDR1 MNHNS, CDR2 SASEGT. The CDR3 bases are TGTGCCAGCAGGCCGACAAGGAACACTGAAGCTTTCTTT. Protein sequence: CASRPTRNTEAFF.

This clone has only one observation. This chain joins TRBV9 and TRBJ2-1; 13 bases align to TRBD2. The junction had 8 bases not matched to a gene; V was cut back by 4 bases and J by 7 bases. CDR1 is SGDLS, CDR2 YYNGEE, per germline. The CDR3 contains 16 residues. The CDR3 DNA reads as TGTGCCAGCAGCACACGACTAGCGGGAGGTTGGAATGAGCAGTTCTTC. Protein sequence: CASSTRLAGGWNEQFF. The entire variable domain, with the rest obtained from reference TRBV9 and TRBJ2-1, is as follows: DSGVTQTPKHLITATGQRVTLRCSPRSGDLSVYWYQQSLDQGLQFLIQYYNGEERAKGNILERFSAQQFPDLHSELNLSSLELGDSALYFCASSTRLAGGWNEQFFGPGTRLTVL.

This clone was recorded only once. The chain links TRBV7-9 to TRBJ1-1; no reliable D call. Germline V gives CDR1 SEHNR, CDR2 FQNEAQ (reference sequence). V was shortened by 1 base and J by 1 base, with 10 bases between the two germline ends. This CDR3 has 15 amino acids. CDR3 amino acids: CASSLGIGRNTEAFF. The CDR3 region has the DNA TGTGCCAGCAGCTTAGGGATAGGGCGGAACACTGAAGCTTTCTTT.

The count of this clone is one. The V call is TRBV7-9, the J call TRBJ1-2, with 8 nucleotides matching TRBD1. Germline loops: CDR1 SEHNR, CDR2 FQNEAQ (reference sequence). The CDR3 sequence is 14 residues long. With V trimmed by 1 base and J by 7 bases, 5 bases remained unmatched. CDR3 DNA: TGTGCCAGCAGCTTAGGGTCAGGGGGCCTTGGCTACACCTTC. Translation: CASSLGSGGLGYTF.

This chain uses TRBV9 with TRBJ2-5, with 14 bases fitting TRBD2. Germline V gene sequence: CDR1 SGDLS, CDR2 YYNGEE. V dropped 4 bases and J dropped 4; count of bases not matched to a gene: 3. The CDR3 has 15 amino acids. CDR3 nucleotide sequence: TGTGCCAGCAGCCCGACTAGCGGGAGGGTAGAGACCCAGTACTTC. This gives the protein CASSPTSGRVETQYF. Drawing the rest from reference TRBV9 and TRBJ2-5, the complete variable domain is DSGVTQTPKHLITATGQRVTLRCSPRSGDLSVYWYQQSLDQGLQFLIQYYNGEERAKGNILERFSAQQFPDLHSELNLSSLELGDSALYFCASSPTSGRVETQYFGPGTRLLVL.

This rearrangement joins TRBV18 to TRBJ2-7; possibly TRBD1 for D (6 bases). The CDR3 covers 14 residues. V was trimmed by 6 bases and J by 3 bases, leaving 15 bases between them. The germline V gene encodes CDR1 KGHSH and CDR2 LQKENI. CDR3 in DNA: TGTGCCAGCTCCTTAGGGGACAAGCTCTACGAGCAGTACTTC. Translation gives CASSLGDKLYEQYF.

The chain recombines TRBV6-1 with TRBJ2-7; no clear D. Trimming left V 4 bases short and J 0 bases short, with 10 bases between. The CDR3 is made up of 14 amino acids. The germline CDR1 and CDR2 sequences are MNHNS and SASEGT. The CDR3 region has the DNA TGTGCCAGCAGTGGTTCAGTCTTCTCCTACGAGCAGTACTTC. This codes for CASSGSVFSYEQYF.

This chain links TRBV12-5 with TRBJ2-2; D gene uncertain. The CDR3 totals 12 residues. CDR1 LGHNT and CDR2 FRNRAP come from the germline V gene. Between the trimmed V and J ends, which lost 3 bases and 4 bases, there was a span of 3 bases. CDR3 bases: TGTGCTAGTGGTTTTGGCACCGGGGAGCTGTTTTTT. Protein sequence: CASGFGTGELFF.